The 27 T cell receptor beta chains in this list originate from one sample, sequenced in a study of blood T cell repertoires in COVID-19. Profiled with immunoSEQ multiplex PCR; TCRdb holds only in-frame clones, not every one. The sample has approximately 200,000 clones; about 86% are singletons. The sample comprised peripheral blood. The receptors were sampled from a young woman with active or convalescent COVID-19.

This sequence joins TRBV7-9 and TRBJ1-2, with D maybe TRBD1 (5 bases). This CDR3 spans 13 amino acids. Germline-derived CDR1 and CDR2 are SEHNR and FQNEAQ (reference sequence). Trimming removed 4 bases at V and 6 bases at J, with 12 bases between. This CDR3 is CASSSSGPDGYTF. The CDR3 DNA reads TGTGCCAGCAGCTCTTCAGGGCCCGATGGCTACACCTTC.

This chain connects TRBV30 to TRBJ2-5; TRBD2 matches 8 bases. The CDR3 loop spans 17 amino acids. CDR1 and CDR2 from the germline V gene are GTSNPN and SVGIG (reference sequence). The J segment lost 1 base and the V segment lost 1 base, leaving 11 bases of the junction unmatched. CDR3 nucleotide sequence: TGTGCCTGGAGTGGGCTAAATACGGGGGGGCCCCAAGAGACCCAGTACTTC. Amino acids: CAWSGLNTGGPQETQYF.

The rearrangement joins TRBV3-1 (or the pseudogene TRBV3-2) to TRBJ1-1, with D hard to call. V shed 4 bases and J shed 0 bases, with 18 bases lying between them. The germline gives CDR1 LGHDT, CDR2 YNNKEL (reference sequence). The CDR3 sequence is 17 residues long. The CDR3, as DNA: TGTGCCAGCAGCCCAAAGCGGTCAGGTGAAATGAACACTGAAGCTTTCTTT. This encodes CASSPKRSGEMNTEAFF.

The V call is TRBV5-1, the J call TRBJ1-5, with a possible D match to TRBD1 (6 bases). V shed 4 bases and J shed 6 bases, with 20 bases lying between them. Germline V gives CDR1 SGHRS, CDR2 YFSETQ. CDR3 size: 16 residues. CDR3 coding DNA: TGCGCCAGCAGCCGAGGGGGATTGGGCACCCTTCAGCCCCAGCATTTT. It yields the protein CASSRGGLGTLQPQHF.

The chain recombines TRBV9 with TRBJ1-2; 7 nucleotides agree with TRBD1. Germline V CDR1 and CDR2: SGDLS, YYNGEE. The CDR3 loop spans 15 amino acids. Trimming cost V 4 bases and J 6 bases; bases outside gene matches: 12. The CDR3 spells CASSIRQGPGDGYTF. The CDR3 DNA sequence: TGTGCCAGCAGCATACGACAGGGTCCAGGCGATGGCTACACCTTC.

The genes are TRBV5-8 and TRBJ1-2; weak D call: TRBD1 (5 bases). The V gene's germline CDR1 is SGHTS and CDR2 YDEGEE. V shed 6 bases and J shed 7 bases, with 13 bases lying between them. CDR3 length: 12 amino acids. CDR3 sequence: CASIKDIGGYTF. The DNA of the CDR3 is TGTGCCAGCATCAAGGACATCGGTGGCTACACCTTC. Filled out from reference TRBV5-8 and TRBJ1-2, the complete variable domain reads EAGVTQSPTHLIKTRGQQATLRCSPISGHTSVYWYQQALGLGLQFLLWYDEGEERNRGNFPPRFSGRQFPNYSSELNVNALELEDSALYLCASIKDIGGYTFGSGTRLTVV.

The chain links TRBV5-5 to TRBJ2-5; D is possibly TRBD2 (6 bases). This CDR3 has 15 residues. Germline V gene data show CDR1 as SGHKS and CDR2 as YYEKEE (reference sequence). V lost 4 bases to trimming and J lost 5 bases, with 18 bases between them. The CDR3 protein is CASSQGGDRRETQYF. The CDR3 coding sequence is TGTGCCAGCAGCCAGGGAGGTGATCGAAGGGAGACCCAGTACTTC.

The chain uses TRBV13 and TRBJ2-2, with D maybe TRBD1 (6 bases). The germline CDR1 and CDR2 sequences are PRHDT and FYEKMQ (reference sequence). This CDR3 is 20 amino acids long. The germline V and J ends were trimmed by 0 bases and 0 bases, with 20 bases remaining between them. The CDR3: CASSLGLPQIQGANTGELFF. In DNA, the CDR3 is TGTGCCAGCAGCTTAGGCCTTCCCCAAATACAGGGAGCGAACACCGGGGAGCTGTTTTTT.

The chain couples TRBV6-5 to TRBJ2-5, with TRBD2 as a possible D gene (6 bases). The CDR3 has 15 amino acids. Germline V gene data show CDR1 as MNHEY and CDR2 as SVGAGI. V lost 6 bases, J lost 5 bases, and 19 bases lay in between. The DNA for the CDR3 is TGTGCCAGCAGGAAGGAGGGCCTTTTGGGGGAGACCCAGTACTTC. Translating gives CASRKEGLLGETQYF.

This chain links TRBV15 with TRBJ1-2, with a possible D match to TRBD1 (5 bases). CDR1 and CDR2 from the germline V gene are LNHNV and YYDKDF (reference sequence). The CDR3 covers 17 residues. V shed 1 base and J shed 3 bases, with 18 bases lying between them. The CDR3 protein is CATSRVPGQEKDYGYTF. CDR3 nucleotide sequence: TGTGCCACCAGCAGAGTCCCAGGGCAAGAGAAGGACTATGGCTACACCTTC.

J is TRBJ2-3 and V is TRBV2, with D tentatively TRBD2 (5 bases). The germline V gene encodes CDR1 SNHLY and CDR2 FYNNEI. V was cut by 5 bases and J by 1 base, with 16 bases left in between. The CDR3 consists of 16 residues. CDR3: CASSPARAGGTDTQYF. The CDR3, as DNA: TGTGCCAGCAGTCCCGCGCGGGCAGGCGGCACAGATACGCAGTATTTT. The full variable domain, its missing parts supplied by reference TRBV2 and TRBJ2-3, is EPEVTQTPSHQVTQMGQEVILRCVPISNHLYFYWYRQILGQKVEFLVSFYNNEISEKSEIFDDQFSVERPDGSNFTLKIRSTKLEDSAMYFCASSPARAGGTDTQYFGPGTRLTVL.

The chain has TRBV2 and TRBJ1-4; tentative D call: TRBD1 (5 bases). Germline lookup yields CDR1 SNHLY and CDR2 FYNNEI. CDR3 length: 15 amino acids. Trimming shortened V by 2 bases and J by 4 bases, and 11 bases separated the two germline ends. For the CDR3, the DNA is TGTGCCAGCAGTGAACCTACAGGAATTAATGAAAAACTGTTTTTT. Protein: CASSEPTGINEKLFF.

This clone was counted once. The genes are TRBV3-1 (or the pseudogene TRBV3-2) and TRBJ2-5, with D possibly being TRBD1 (5 bases). Germline values: CDR1 LGHDT, CDR2 YNNKEL (reference sequence). The CDR3 is 14 amino acids. Trimming removed 6 bases from V and 1 base from J, with 12 bases in between. The CDR3 region is CASSQAGSQETQYF. CDR3 coding DNA: TGTGCCAGCAGTCAGGCAGGGTCCCAAGAGACCCAGTACTTC.

This clone showed up many times. This chain joins TRBV18 and TRBJ1-5, with TRBD1 identical over 7 bases. The CDR3 runs 13 residues. CDR1 KGHSH and CDR2 LQKENI come from the germline V gene. V trimming: 6 bases; J trimming: 4 bases; junction bases outside the gene matches: 3. CDR3 sequence (DNA): TGTGCCAGCTCCTGGGACAGTAATCAGCCCCAGCATTTT. This codes for CASSWDSNQPQHF.

V and J are TRBV5-1 and TRBJ2-2; tentative D call: TRBD2 (5 bases). Looked up from germline, CDR1 is SGHRS and CDR2 is YFSETQ. CDR3 size: 13 residues. V was shortened by 1 base and J by 7 bases, with 8 bases between the two germline ends. CDR3 region: CASSLMRDGELFF. CDR3 nucleotide sequence: TGCGCCAGCAGCTTGATGAGGGACGGGGAGCTGTTTTTT.

The rearrangement uses TRBV6-5 and TRBJ2-7; 9 nucleotides align to TRBD2. V was pared by 0 bases and J by 7 bases, with 7 bases of the junction left unmatched. The germline V gene encodes CDR1 MNHEY and CDR2 SVGAGI. CDR3 length: 15 residues. The chain's CDR3 is CASSYSASGVLEQYF. In nucleotides, the CDR3 is TGTGCCAGCAGTTACTCGGCTAGCGGGGTCTTGGAGCAGTACTTC.

The chain combines TRBV4-1 with TRBJ2-1; D is unresolved. Germline lookup yields CDR1 MGHRA and CDR2 YSYEKL. V was pared by 5 bases and J by 6 bases, with 20 bases between. CDR3 length: 16 residues. CDR3 sequence reads: CASSYNLIRLGNEQFF. The DNA of the CDR3 is TGCGCCAGCAGCTACAATCTTATACGTCTAGGCAATGAGCAGTTCTTC.

The chain has TRBV10-3 and TRBJ1-4; TRBD1 is a possible D gene (5 bases). Germline V gives CDR1 ENHRY, CDR2 SYGVKD. This CDR3 is 15 amino acids long. V lost 3 bases, J lost 5 bases, and 13 bases lay in between. Here the CDR3 DNA reads TGTGCCATCAGTGAAGGGGCAGGGCGGAATGAAAAACTGTTTTTT. Translated: CAISEGAGRNEKLFF.

The chain links TRBV11-3 to TRBJ2-7; D is perhaps TRBD1 (6 bases). With 0 bases removed from V and 0 bases from J, the gap between germline ends came to 18 bases. Germline CDR1 reads SGHNT; CDR2 reads YENEEA. This CDR3 region has 18 residues. The CDR3, as DNA: TGTGCCAGCAGCTTAGATCTAATAGTCCAGGGGAGCTCCTACGAGCAGTACTTC. Amino acid sequence: CASSLDLIVQGSSYEQYF.

This sequence joins TRBV6-1 and TRBJ2-1; 11 bases fit TRBD2. The trim removed 4 bases at V and 0 bases at J, leaving 2 bases unmatched. The CDR3 runs to 16 residues. Germline V gene lookup returns CDR1 MNHNS and CDR2 SASEGT. In nucleotides, the CDR3 is TGTGCCAGCAGTGCGGGACTAGCGGCCTCCTACAATGAGCAGTTCTTC. Its protein product is CASSAGLAASYNEQFF.

The chain uses TRBV27 and TRBJ1-2, with 11 bases aligning to TRBD1. The germline gives CDR1 MNHEY, CDR2 SMNVEV (reference sequence). The V segment lost 3 bases and the J segment 6 bases; nucleotides outside the gene matches: 12. CDR3 length: 17 residues. In DNA, the CDR3 is TGTGCCAGCAGTTTTTACCCCCGGACAGGGGGCAGGGATGGCTACACCTTC. Encoded protein: CASSFYPRTGGRDGYTF.

The chain has TRBV7-8 and TRBJ1-5; the D is unclear. CDR1 is SGHVS, CDR2 FQNEAQ, per germline. V lost 0 bases to trimming and J lost 7 bases, with 4 bases between them. The CDR3 runs 12 residues. CDR3 sequence reads: CASSLALQPQHF. The DNA of the CDR3 is TGTGCCAGCAGCTTAGCCCTACAGCCCCAGCATTTT.

The chain uses TRBV14 and TRBJ1-4; D unclear. CDR3 size: 14 residues. Per the germline V gene, CDR1 is SGHDN and CDR2 is FVKESK. The germline V and J ends were trimmed by 4 bases and 5 bases, with 11 bases remaining between them. CDR3 sequence: CASSLNMLNEKLFF. CDR3 in DNA: TGTGCCAGCAGCCTGAACATGCTGAATGAAAAACTGTTTTTT.

A remark on this clone: Different DNA sequences within this sample yield the same CDR3. The chain combines TRBV4-1 with TRBJ1-4; possible D gene TRBD1, 6 bases. There are 14 residues in the CDR3. Germline loops: CDR1 MGHRA, CDR2 YSYEKL. The germline V and J ends were trimmed by 0 bases and 8 bases, with 10 bases remaining between them. CDR3 nucleotides: TGCGCCAGCAGCCAAGAGACAGGTCGGGAAAAACTGTTTTTT. It codes for CASSQETGREKLFF.

V gene TRBV29-1 combines with J gene TRBJ1-1, with unresolved D. V gave up 6 bases and J gave up 6 bases, with 17 bases separating them. CDR3 size: 13 residues. Germline V lookup: CDR1 SQVTM, CDR2 ANQGSEA. CDR3 region: CSVAWAGDAEAFF. In nucleotides, the CDR3 is TGCAGCGTGGCCTGGGCGGGAGACGCTGAAGCTTTCTTT. Full variable domain (missing parts from reference TRBV29-1 and TRBJ1-1): SAVISQKPSRDICQRGTSLTIQCQVDSQVTMMFWYRQQPGQSLTLIATANQGSEATYESGFVIDKFPISRPNLTFSTLTVSNMSPEDSSIYLCSVAWAGDAEAFFGQGTRLTVV.

Written as DNA, the CDR3 is TGCAGTGCTAGTCGCAGGGGAGTCCAGCCCCAGCATTTT. Translation: CSASRRGVQPQHF. V gene TRBV20-1 combines with J gene TRBJ1-5, with a weak D call TRBD1 (6 bases). The V gene's germline CDR1 is DFQATT and CDR2 SNEGSKA (reference sequence). CDR3 length: 13 amino acids. Trimming removed 3 bases from V and 7 bases from J, with 13 bases in between.

This rearrangement joins TRBV2 to TRBJ1-4; D is unclear. The V and J ends lost 0 bases and 8 bases respectively, with 16 bases between them. From germline, CDR1 is SNHLY and CDR2 FYNNEI. The CDR3 contains 16 residues. As DNA, the CDR3 is TGTGCCAGCAGTGAAGCAGTCCCCGGGTTGAGCGAAAAACTGTTTTTT. Protein: CASSEAVPGLSEKLFF.